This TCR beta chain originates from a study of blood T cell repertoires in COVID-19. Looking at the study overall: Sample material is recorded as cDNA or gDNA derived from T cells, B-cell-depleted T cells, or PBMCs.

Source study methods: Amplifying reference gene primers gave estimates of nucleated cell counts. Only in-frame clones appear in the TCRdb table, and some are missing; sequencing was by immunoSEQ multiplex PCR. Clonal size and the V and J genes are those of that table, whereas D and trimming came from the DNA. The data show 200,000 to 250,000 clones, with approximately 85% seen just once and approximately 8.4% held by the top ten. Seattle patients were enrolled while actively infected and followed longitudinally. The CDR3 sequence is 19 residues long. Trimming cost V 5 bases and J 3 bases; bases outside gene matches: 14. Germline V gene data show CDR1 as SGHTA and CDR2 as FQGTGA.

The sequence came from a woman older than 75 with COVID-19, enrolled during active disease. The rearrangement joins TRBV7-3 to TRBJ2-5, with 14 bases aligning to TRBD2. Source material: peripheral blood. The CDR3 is CASSPGTSGSPGEEETQYF. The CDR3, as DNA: TGTGCCAGCAGCCCCGGGACTAGCGGGAGTCCGGGGGAAGAAGAGACCCAGTACTTC.